The sequence of this TCR beta chain was determined in a study of shared clonotypes between healthy human individuals. Study-level information: A couple of women and a few men aged 18 to 49 served as donors. Notes on the study in general: Researchers sampled only blood; tissue repertoires likely differ.

This clone showed up just once. Antigen specificity is unknown. CDR1 SGHKS and CDR2 YYEKEE come from the germline V gene (reference sequence). This CDR3 is built from 18 residues. Trimming pared 0 bases from V and 5 bases from J, leaving 18 bases between. Sequencing used immunoSEQ multiplex PCR; TCRdb keeps in-frame clones, though not all of them. The table has fewer than 650,000 clones, roughly 79% seen once; the top ten hold about 12%. The chain recombines TRBV5-5 with TRBJ2-6; D is ambiguous. The sequence derives from a middle-aged woman in good health. Some clones in this sample may be carry-over from other donors' samples. The source material was PBMCs. The CDR3 DNA sequence: TGTGCCAGCAGCTTGGTGGTCAGTAAAACCCTCTGGGCCAACGTCCTGACTTTC. This translates into CASSLVVSKTLWANVLTF. The entire variable domain, with the rest obtained from reference TRBV5-5 and TRBJ2-6, is as follows: DAGVTQSPTHLIKTRGQQVTLRCSPISGHKSVSWYQQVLGQGPQFIFQYYEKEERGRGNFPDRFSARQFPNYSSELNVNALLLGDSALYLCASSLVVSKTLWANVLTFGAGSRLTVL.